The 20 T cell receptor beta chains given below trace back to one sample, sequenced in a study of blood T cell repertoires in COVID-19. The repertoire was sequenced with immunoSEQ multiplex PCR; TCRdb's copy has only in-frame clones and lacks some. The profile covers around 380,000 clones, with 81% appearing a single time and 1.1% taken by the ten largest. Sequencing used peripheral blood. The source is a human donor with acute or convalescent COVID-19. The donor label of this sample is uncertain.

The CDR3 reads CASSLLEEPANYGYTF. In nucleotides, the CDR3 is TGTGCCAGCAGTTTATTGGAGGAACCTGCTAACTATGGCTACACCTTC. The chain couples TRBV28 to TRBJ1-2; D unclear. Germline CDR1 and CDR2: MDHEN and SYDVKM. V was pared by 1 base and J by 0 bases, with 12 bases between. The CDR3 has 16 residues.

The chain uses TRBV7-9 and TRBJ2-1; a possible D gene is TRBD2 (7 bases). The germline V gene encodes CDR1 SEHNR and CDR2 FQNEAQ (reference sequence). This CDR3 is built from 16 residues. V lost 2 bases, J lost 4 bases, and 15 bases lay in between. Here the CDR3 DNA reads TGTGCCAGCAGCTTAAGTGGGGGGGCCTTTTACAATGAGCAGTTCTTC. Amino acids: CASSLSGGAFYNEQFF.

The chain links TRBV6-5 to TRBJ1-1; D gene uncertain. Germline V lookup: CDR1 MNHEY, CDR2 SVGAGI. This CDR3 comprises 14 residues. The V and J ends lost 5 bases and 10 bases respectively, with 20 bases between them. CDR3 residues: CASSRNPISSRAFF. CDR3 in DNA: TGTGCCAGCAGTCGTAACCCGATTTCGTCGCGAGCTTTCTTT.

V gene TRBV30 combines with J gene TRBJ1-2; D call uncertain. Trimming shortened V by 3 bases and J by 2 bases, and 4 bases separated the two germline ends. The CDR3 loop spans 11 amino acids. Germline V lookup: CDR1 GTSNPN, CDR2 SVGIG (reference sequence). The CDR3 is CAWSRNYGYTF. Written as DNA, the CDR3 is TGTGCCTGGAGCAGAAACTATGGCTACACCTTC.

This sequence joins TRBV6-6 and TRBJ1-5; D is unresolved. This CDR3 region has 13 residues. Trimming pared 6 bases from V and 5 bases from J, leaving 11 bases between. The germline CDR1 and CDR2 sequences are MNHNY and SVGAGI (reference sequence). This CDR3 reads CASRKEQDQPQHF. Here the CDR3 DNA reads TGTGCCAGCAGAAAGGAGCAAGATCAGCCCCAGCATTTT.

The chain recombines TRBV19 with TRBJ2-1; TRBD1 agrees at 9 bases. The CDR3 has 18 residues. The V gene's germline CDR1 is LNHDA and CDR2 SQIVND (reference sequence). V lost 3 bases and J lost 4; bases outside the gene matches: 13. Here the CDR3 DNA reads TGTGCCAGTAGTATCCCGGGACAGGGCTCGGGGGCTTACAATGAGCAGTTCTTC. Amino acids: CASSIPGQGSGAYNEQFF. Variable domain in full (rest from reference TRBV19 and TRBJ2-1): DGGITQSPKYLFRKEGQNVTLSCEQNLNHDAMYWYRQDPGQGLRLIYYSQIVNDFQKGDIAEGYSVSREKKESFPLTVTSAQKNPTAFYLCASSIPGQGSGAYNEQFFGPGTRLTVL.

The chain recombines TRBV5-1 with TRBJ1-3; 7 bases agree with TRBD1. Looked up from germline, CDR1 is SGHRS and CDR2 is YFSETQ. CDR3 size: 16 residues. J gave up 0 bases and V 4 bases, and 7 bases lay outside the gene matches. This CDR3 is CASSRGTAVSGNTIYF. Here the CDR3 DNA reads TGCGCCAGCAGCCGAGGGACAGCTGTCTCTGGAAACACCATATATTTT.

The V gene is TRBV12-3 or TRBV12-4, the J gene TRBJ2-1; the D gene is possibly TRBD1 (6 bases). Trimming removed 6 bases at V and 4 bases at J, with 10 bases between. The CDR3 covers 13 residues. Here the CDR3 DNA reads TGTGCCAGCAGACACCAGGGGTACAATGAGCAGTTCTTC. This sequence encodes CASRHQGYNEQFF.

The V gene is TRBV20-1, the J gene TRBJ1-1; TRBD1 is a possible D gene (6 bases). Trimming pared 3 bases from V and 0 bases from J, leaving 11 bases between. Germline CDR1 DFQATT, CDR2 SNEGSKA (reference sequence). The CDR3 runs to 14 residues. The CDR3 sequence is CSASSGAMNTEAFF. The CDR3 region has the DNA TGCAGTGCTAGTTCAGGGGCGATGAACACTGAAGCTTTCTTT.

The rearrangement joins TRBV7-9 to TRBJ2-7; possible D gene TRBD2, 6 bases. CDR3 length equals 14 residues. Germline-derived CDR1 and CDR2 are SEHNR and FQNEAQ (reference sequence). V lost 5 bases and J lost 2, with 13 bases in between. The CDR3 nucleotides read TGTGCCAGCAGCCCCATCGGGGGTGCCTACGAGCAGTACTTC. It yields the protein CASSPIGGAYEQYF.

The rearrangement joins TRBV19 to TRBJ1-1; tentative D call: TRBD1 (6 bases). V lost 0 bases to trimming and J lost 6 bases, with 14 bases between them. CDR3 length equals 15 residues. Germline assignment: CDR1 LNHDA and CDR2 SQIVND (reference sequence). The CDR3 loop reads CASSIEQGISPEAFF. The CDR3 region has the DNA TGTGCCAGTAGTATAGAACAGGGTATCAGCCCTGAAGCTTTCTTT. Full variable domain (outside the CDR3, taken from reference TRBV19 and TRBJ1-1): DGGITQSPKYLFRKEGQNVTLSCEQNLNHDAMYWYRQDPGQGLRLIYYSQIVNDFQKGDIAEGYSVSREKKESFPLTVTSAQKNPTAFYLCASSIEQGISPEAFFGQGTRLTVV.

J is TRBJ1-2 and V is TRBV4-1, with D possibly matching TRBD1 (5 bases). The CDR3 extends over 14 amino acids. Germline V lookup: CDR1 MGHRA, CDR2 YSYEKL. The V end was cut by 0 bases, the J end by 8 bases, with 13 bases between. The CDR3 nucleotides are TGCGCCAGCAGCCAAGATGCCAGGGCCCGGGGCTACACCTTC. This gives the protein CASSQDARARGYTF.

V usage is TRBV27 and J usage is TRBJ1-4, with TRBD1 as a possible D gene (5 bases). The CDR3 sequence is 13 residues long. Germline V lookup: CDR1 MNHEY, CDR2 SMNVEV (reference sequence). The ends were cut back, 6 bases at V and 10 bases at J, with 15 bases in the middle. The CDR3 is CASRGGLFGKLFF. The CDR3 DNA reads TGTGCCAGCAGGGGGGGACTCTTCGGAAAACTGTTTTTT.

The chain is built from TRBV2 and TRBJ2-3; 9 nucleotides line up with TRBD1. The trim removed 7 bases at V and 4 bases at J, leaving 3 bases unmatched. The germline CDR1 and CDR2 sequences are SNHLY and FYNNEI. CDR3 length: 13 amino acids. CDR3 in DNA: TGTGCCAGCAATGACAGGGGGGCAGATACGCAGTATTTT. Its protein product is CASNDRGADTQYF.

This chain joins TRBV5-1 and TRBJ2-7; 7 positions match TRBD2. CDR3 length: 15 residues. The germline CDR1 and CDR2 sequences are SGHRS and YFSETQ. The junction had 3 bases not matched to a gene; V was cut back by 0 bases and J by 0 bases. CDR3 bases: TGCGCCAGCAGCTTGGGGGTAGCGGGCTCCTACGAGCAGTACTTC. Residues: CASSLGVAGSYEQYF.

The rearrangement uses TRBV11-2 and TRBJ1-1; weak D call: TRBD1 (6 bases). From germline, CDR1 is SGHAT and CDR2 FQNNGV. V lost 6 bases and J 0 bases, leaving 23 bases between the germline ends. The CDR3 spans 18 residues. The CDR3 DNA reads as TGTGCCAGCAGAAGATTCGGGGGGGCAGGAGGCATGAACACTGAAGCTTTCTTT. It encodes CASRRFGGAGGMNTEAFF.

The rearrangement links TRBV4-2 to TRBJ1-2; TRBD1 matches at 9 bases. The CDR3 has 14 amino acids. J gave up 2 bases and V 7 bases, and 5 bases lay outside the gene matches. CDR1 is LGHNA and CDR2 is YNFKEQ in the germline V gene. The CDR3 reads CASTGTGSNYGYTF. DNA of the CDR3: TGTGCCAGCACCGGGACAGGGTCCAACTATGGCTACACCTTC.

The gene calls are TRBV7-6 and TRBJ2-1; TRBD2 matches 16 bases. Germline V gene data show CDR1 as SGHVS and CDR2 as FNYEAQ. The CDR3 covers 19 residues. V lost 6 bases, J lost 6 bases, and 14 bases stayed unmatched. CDR3 DNA sequence: TGTGCCAGCAGGGACACCGGGACTAGCGGGAGGGGGGTGGTCAATGAGCAGTTCTTC. Encoded protein: CASRDTGTSGRGVVNEQFF.

This clone was seen a handful of times. The V gene is TRBV4-1, the J gene TRBJ2-7; tentative D call: TRBD2 (5 bases). Germline values: CDR1 MGHRA, CDR2 YSYEKL. The CDR3 covers 14 residues. Deletions cut 0 bases from V and 5 bases from J, with 11 bases between. As DNA, the CDR3 is TGCGCCAGCAGCCAAGACCGAGGGATGGACGAGCAGTACTTC. This sequence encodes CASSQDRGMDEQYF.

This sequence joins TRBV29-1 and TRBJ1-2; possibly TRBD1 for D (5 bases). Trimming took 3 bases from V and 7 from J, leaving 15 bases between them. Germline CDR1 reads SQVTM; CDR2 reads ANQGSEA. There are 13 residues in the CDR3. CDR3 nucleotides: TGCAGCGTTGATTCGGGGGTTCTTGGTGGCTACACCTTC. Its translation: CSVDSGVLGGYTF.